What follows are 15 T cell receptor beta chains derived from one specimen sequenced in a study of shared clonotypes between healthy human individuals. Sequenced by immunoSEQ multiplex PCR; TCRdb stores in-frame clones only, minus some. This sample has roughly 2.1 million clones, with about 92% found just once. The naive CD8 population came from CD45RO-negative cells selected for CCR7, without terminally differentiated effector memory CD45RA+ cells. The sample taken for sequencing was naive CD8+ T cells from PBMCs. All receptors derive from a man between 18 and 35 years old in good health. Some clones in this sample may be carry-over from other donors' samples.

The chain recombines TRBV6-6 with TRBJ2-5; 7 bases match TRBD2. V was pared by 7 bases and J by 4 bases, with 9 bases of the junction left unmatched. CDR1 and CDR2 from the germline V gene are MNHNY and SVGAGI (reference sequence). The CDR3 has 14 residues. The CDR3 spells CASIAGETRETQYF. CDR3 bases: TGTGCCAGCATCGCGGGAGAGACGAGAGAGACCCAGTACTTC.

The V and J genes are TRBV14 and TRBJ1-2; unclear D gene. CDR3 length: 16 residues. Germline V lookup: CDR1 SGHDN, CDR2 FVKESK. Trimming shortened V by 1 base and J by 8 bases, and 20 bases separated the two germline ends. CDR3 residues: CASSQGPRGGIGGYTF. As DNA, the CDR3 is TGTGCCAGCAGCCAAGGGCCCAGAGGAGGGATCGGGGGCTACACCTTC.

This clone was observed once. The chain is built from TRBV5-1 and TRBJ2-5; the match to TRBD1 covers 7 bases. The CDR3 spans 17 residues. V gave up 0 bases and J gave up 5 bases; unmatched junction bases: 13. CDR1 and CDR2 from the germline V gene are SGHRS and YFSETQ. The CDR3 here is CASSLEGAALHGETQYF. The CDR3 bases are TGCGCCAGCAGCTTGGAGGGGGCGGCCTTACATGGGGAGACCCAGTACTTC.

This clone is a singleton in its sample. The J gene is TRBJ1-1, the V gene TRBV28, with TRBD1 matching 9 bases. The trim removed 2 bases at V and 1 base at J, leaving 8 bases unmatched. This CDR3 is 17 amino acids long. The germline V gene has CDR1 MDHEN and CDR2 SYDVKM. This chain's CDR3 is CASSLAEPGQGNTEAFF. CDR3 DNA sequence: TGTGCCAGCAGTTTAGCTGAACCGGGACAGGGGAACACTGAAGCTTTCTTT.

The chain is built from TRBV9 and TRBJ2-3; possibly TRBD2 for D (6 bases). The V and J ends lost 0 bases and 3 bases respectively, with 11 bases between them. The CDR3 loop spans 15 amino acids. Germline V gene data show CDR1 as SGDLS and CDR2 as YYNGEE. CDR3 sequence (DNA): TGTGCCAGCAGCGTAGGCAGGAGGGGAACAGATACGCAGTATTTT. This gives the protein CASSVGRRGTDTQYF.

This chain uses TRBV13 with TRBJ1-1; D is possibly TRBD1 (5 bases). Germline loops: CDR1 PRHDT, CDR2 FYEKMQ (reference sequence). This CDR3 is 17 amino acids long. Trimming cost V 5 bases and J 0 bases, with 19 bases left between them. The CDR3 region has the DNA TGTGCCAGCAGCCAACTAAAGGTCGGGGGGTTGAACACTGAAGCTTTCTTT. This translates into CASSQLKVGGLNTEAFF.

This clone appeared once. The gene calls are TRBV5-4 and TRBJ2-2, with D perhaps matching TRBD1 or TRBD2 (6 bases each). Trimming stripped 4 bases from V and 3 bases from J, with 16 bases between. This CDR3 has 16 residues. Per the germline V gene, CDR1 is SGHNT and CDR2 is YYREEE (reference sequence). As DNA, the CDR3 is TGTGCCAGCAGCCCCAAGGGGGGAGAAGACACCGGGGAGCTGTTTTTT. Its translation: CASSPKGGEDTGELFF.

The chain has TRBV7-9 and TRBJ2-7; tentatively, D is TRBD1 or TRBD2 (5 bases each). Deletions cut 5 bases from V and 0 bases from J, with 14 bases between. The V gene's germline CDR1 is SEHNR and CDR2 FQNEAQ (reference sequence). The CDR3 runs to 15 residues. The CDR3 loop reads CASSPWDRLSYEQYF. CDR3 nucleotides: TGTGCCAGCAGCCCTTGGGACCGGCTCTCCTACGAGCAGTACTTC.

The CDR3 nucleotides read TGTGCCAGCAGCTCCTGGTTGGGCACAGATACGCAGTATTTT. Amino acids: CASSSWLGTDTQYF. This rearrangement joins TRBV5-4 to TRBJ2-3, with D uncertain. Germline CDR1 and CDR2: SGHNT and YYREEE (reference sequence). CDR3 length: 14 amino acids. Between the trimmed V and J ends, which lost 3 bases and 1 base, there was a span of 9 bases.

V is TRBV9 and J is TRBJ2-7, with a possible D match to TRBD2 (6 bases). This CDR3 has 14 amino acids. Trimming took off 0 bases at V and 3 bases at J, with 10 bases between the two ends. CDR1 is SGDLS and CDR2 is YYNGEE in the germline V gene. CDR3 loop: CASSVAGEHYEQYF. CDR3 nucleotides: TGTGCCAGCAGCGTAGCGGGGGAACACTACGAGCAGTACTTC.

The rearrangement uses TRBV19 and TRBJ1-1; 10 bases map to TRBD1. V was pared by 6 bases and J by 5 bases, with 3 bases of the junction left unmatched. The CDR3 is 13 amino acids. The germline V gene has CDR1 LNHDA and CDR2 SQIVND (reference sequence). The CDR3 spells CASRDRGMTEAFF. Here the CDR3 DNA reads TGTGCCAGTAGGGACAGGGGGATGACTGAAGCTTTCTTT. Combining the CDR3 with reference TRBV19 and TRBJ1-1 gives the whole variable domain DGGITQSPKYLFRKEGQNVTLSCEQNLNHDAMYWYRQDPGQGLRLIYYSQIVNDFQKGDIAEGYSVSREKKESFPLTVTSAQKNPTAFYLCASRDRGMTEAFFGQGTRLTVV.

The CDR3 reads CASSQDGGGQGDYEQYF. CDR3 nucleotide sequence: TGCGCCAGCAGCCAAGATGGAGGAGGACAGGGTGATTACGAGCAGTACTTC. The chain employs TRBV4-3 and TRBJ2-7; 8 bases are a match to TRBD1. The length of the CDR3 is 17 residues. J lost 4 bases, V lost 0 bases, and 11 bases had no gene match. Germline CDR1 is LGHNA and CDR2 is YSLEER.

Points on this clone: Distinct nucleotide sequences in the sample also encode this CDR3. This sequence joins TRBV27 and TRBJ1-5; TRBD1 is a possible D gene (5 bases). Germline loops: CDR1 MNHEY, CDR2 SMNVEV (reference sequence). The length of the CDR3 is 13 residues. V was clipped by 3 bases and J by 4 bases, with 7 bases between them. The CDR3 is CASSFQGNQPQHF. DNA for the CDR3: TGTGCCAGCAGTTTCCAGGGAAATCAGCCCCAGCATTTT.

Regarding this clone: Compared with germline, one end of the junction differs, possibly owing to a read error. The CDR3 sequence: CACSFPGTSGSSYEQYF. Here the CDR3 DNA reads TGTGCCTGCAGCTTTCCAGGGACTAGCGGGAGCTCCTACGAGCAGTACTTC. The J gene is TRBJ2-7, the V gene TRBV11-2, with 14 bases lining up with TRBD2. Germline values: CDR1 SGHAT, CDR2 FQNNGV. The CDR3 sequence is 17 residues long. The entire variable domain, with the rest obtained from reference TRBV11-2 and TRBJ2-7, is as follows: EAGVAQSPRYKIIEKRQSVAFWCNPISGHATLYWYQQILGQGPKLLIQFQNNGVVDDSQLPKDRFSAERLKGVDSTLKIQPAKLEDSAVYLCACSFPGTSGSSYEQYFGPGTRLTVT.

V gene TRBV7-9 combines with J gene TRBJ2-5; possibly TRBD1 for D (5 bases). The J call could be wrong; TRBJ2-7 is a better fit for the DNA end. The CDR3 runs 13 residues. Germline V gene data show CDR1 as SEHNR and CDR2 as FQNEAQ (reference sequence). Here the CDR3 DNA reads TGTGCCAGCAGAGACGGACACTCTTACGAGCAGTACTTC. Translation gives CASRDGHSYEQYF.